This T cell receptor (beta chain) appears in the sequencing data of a study of T cell responses to AZD1222 COVID-19 vaccine. Per germline, CDR1 GTSNPN and CDR2 SVGIG (reference sequence). CDR3 length: 13 residues. V was cut by 0 bases and J by 6 bases, with 11 bases left in between. The study, taken as a whole, reports: Donors were largely white British and mainly female; clonal diversity was possibly underestimated.

The data were produced by immunoSEQ multiplex PCR, yet TCRdb's version contains in-frame clones alone and is incomplete. The sample holds more than 140,000 clones, around 89% seen once. This clone has a single count. The antigen is unknown. This chain connects TRBV30 to TRBJ1-1; D remains ambiguous. This sequence was found in an adult in good health. The sequencing used peripheral blood, collected on day 0 of MenACWY control vaccination. The CDR3 DNA sequence: TGTGCCTGGAGTGTAGGAACGTCCTCTGAAGCTTTCTTT. This gives the protein CAWSVGTSSEAFF. Full variable domain (missing parts from reference TRBV30 and TRBJ1-1): SQTIHQWPATLVQPVGSPLSLECTVEGTSNPNLYWYRQAAGRGLQLLFYSVGIGQISSEVPQNLSASRPQDRQFILSSKKLLLSDSGFYLCAWSVGTSSEAFFGQGTRLTVV.